One and the same sample provided the 14 T cell receptor beta chains below, sequenced in a study of blood T cell repertoires in COVID-19. Profiled with immunoSEQ multiplex PCR; TCRdb holds only in-frame clones, not every one. The sample lists around 300,000 clones; 88% were seen once. Sequencing was done on a sample of PBMCs or T cells enriched from blood (not recorded which). Receptor source: a woman between 50 and 59 years old who had recovered from COVID-19.

The chain joins TRBV18 to TRBJ2-7, with 10 bases fitting TRBD1. V was clipped by 2 bases and J by 3 bases; unmatched bases: 7. The CDR3 is 16 residues long. Germline CDR1 and CDR2: KGHSH and LQKENI. The CDR3 sequence is CASSPMGQGILYEQYF. As DNA, the CDR3 is TGTGCCAGCTCACCAATGGGACAGGGGATTCTCTACGAGCAGTACTTC.

This chain links TRBV7-2 with TRBJ2-2, with 11 bases identical to TRBD1. Trimming removed 4 bases from V and 6 bases from J; junction bases left unmatched: 1. CDR1 and CDR2 from the germline V gene are SGHTA and FQGNSA. The CDR3 extends over 14 amino acids. The DNA for the CDR3 is TGTGCCAGCAGCTCGGACAGGGGGCCCGGGGAGCTGTTTTTT. Amino acids: CASSSDRGPGELFF.

The rearrangement joins TRBV5-1 to TRBJ2-3, with 9 bases lining up with TRBD1. The CDR3 spans 15 residues. Germline lookup yields CDR1 SGHRS and CDR2 YFSETQ. Trimming removed 2 bases from V and 4 bases from J; junction bases left unmatched: 5. In DNA form, the CDR3 reads TGCGCCAGCAGCTTAACAGGGGGCAGAGCAGATACGCAGTATTTT. This encodes CASSLTGGRADTQYF.

This clone was seen only once. The CDR3 bases are TGTGCCAGCAGTCGTCCAGGGGCCCACAATGAGCAGTTCTTC. This translates into CASSRPGAHNEQFF. This chain uses TRBV28 with TRBJ2-1; maybe TRBD1 (6 bases). Trimming pared 5 bases from V and 5 bases from J, leaving 13 bases between. This CDR3 is built from 14 residues. In germline, CDR1 is MDHEN, CDR2 SYDVKM.

The genes are TRBV28 and TRBJ1-4; D ambiguous. Looked up from germline, CDR1 is MDHEN and CDR2 is SYDVKM. V lost 8 bases, J lost 5 bases, and 12 bases lay in between. The CDR3 has 13 amino acids. The CDR3 region is CASEPRGNEKLFF. CDR3 DNA: TGTGCCAGCGAGCCACGGGGAAATGAAAAACTGTTTTTT.

This clone has a single count. The V gene is TRBV7-9, the J gene TRBJ1-1; no clear D gene. V lost 5 bases, J lost 11 bases, and 12 bases lay in between. The germline V gene has CDR1 SEHNR and CDR2 FQNEAQ (reference sequence). This CDR3 spans 11 amino acids. CDR3 loop: CASSALTGAFF. The CDR3 nucleotides read TGTGCCAGCAGCGCACTAACGGGGGCTTTCTTT.

This chain links TRBV7-6 with TRBJ2-2; 11 nucleotides align to TRBD1. J was trimmed by 7 bases and V by 2 bases; bases with no gene match: 6. Per the germline V gene, CDR1 is SGHVS and CDR2 is FNYEAQ. The CDR3 sequence is 16 residues long. CDR3 coding DNA: TGTGCCAGCAGCTTAATGGGACAGGGGGGATTCGGGGAGCTGTTTTTT. Its protein is CASSLMGQGGFGELFF.

The chain employs TRBV7-2 and TRBJ1-2; 7 nucleotides align to TRBD1. CDR1 is SGHTA and CDR2 is FQGNSA in the germline V gene. V dropped 5 bases and J dropped 5; count of bases not matched to a gene: 8. The CDR3 has 14 amino acids. CDR3 residues: CASSASTGLYGYTF. CDR3 coding DNA: TGTGCCAGCAGCGCATCGACAGGGCTGTATGGCTACACCTTC.

On this clone itself: Other DNA variants within this sample encode the same CDR3. The J gene is TRBJ2-5, the V gene TRBV20-1; the D is unclear. CDR1 is DFQATT and CDR2 is SNEGSKA in the germline V gene (reference sequence). The length of the CDR3 is 10 residues. With 3 bases removed from V and 4 bases from J, the gap between germline ends came to 3 bases. CDR3 amino acids: CSARRETQYF. The CDR3 DNA follows: TGCAGTGCTAGGAGAGAGACCCAGTACTTC.

The V and J genes are TRBV5-7 and TRBJ2-3; D is ambiguous. TRBV5-7 counts as an open reading frame of uncertain function. V was pared by 7 bases and J by 0 bases, with 15 bases between. CDR3 length: 15 amino acids. The CDR3 loop reads CASFTRGLSTDTQYF. In DNA form, the CDR3 reads TGTGCCAGCTTTACCAGAGGTCTTAGCACAGATACGCAGTATTTT.

The chain links TRBV9 to TRBJ2-3; TRBD1 matches at 8 bases. With 3 bases clipped from V and 3 bases from J, the junction kept 3 bases outside the gene matches. CDR1 is SGDLS and CDR2 is YYNGEE in the germline V gene. This CDR3 is 14 amino acids long. The CDR3 is CASSGTGSTDTQYF. The CDR3 coding sequence is TGTGCCAGCAGCGGGACAGGGTCGACAGATACGCAGTATTTT.

The V gene is TRBV15, the J gene TRBJ2-7, with D perhaps matching TRBD1 (5 bases). The V end lost 5 bases, the J end lost 3 bases, and 17 bases lay between the germline ends. CDR3 size: 15 residues. CDR1 and CDR2 from the germline V gene are LNHNV and YYDKDF (reference sequence). CDR3 protein: CATSRERQPFYEQYF. In nucleotides, the CDR3 is TGTGCCACCAGCCGCGAGAGACAGCCTTTCTACGAGCAGTACTTC.

V gene TRBV4-1 combines with J gene TRBJ1-2, with a tentative D call TRBD1 (6 bases). The CDR3 sequence is 16 residues long. Germline CDR1 and CDR2: MGHRA and YSYEKL. V was pared by 6 bases and J by 1 base, with 18 bases between. In DNA form, the CDR3 reads TGCGCCAGCAGGCGGACAGCCCCATCCGATAACTATGGCTACACCTTC. Protein product: CASRRTAPSDNYGYTF.

V gene TRBV7-6 combines with J gene TRBJ1-1; no clear D gene. The CDR3 loop spans 14 amino acids. V was clipped by 2 bases and J by 1 base, with 8 bases between them. Germline assignment: CDR1 SGHVS and CDR2 FNYEAQ. The DNA for the CDR3 is TGTGCCAGCAGCTTATTTGGGAGGAACACTGAAGCTTTCTTT. It is translated as CASSLFGRNTEAFF. Based on the CDR3 plus reference TRBV7-6 and TRBJ1-1, the full variable domain is GAGVSQSPRYKVTKRGQDVALRCDPISGHVSLYWYRQALGQGPEFLTYFNYEAQQDKSGLPNDRFSAERPEGSISTLTIQRTEQRDSAMYRCASSLFGRNTEAFFGQGTRLTVV.